These T cell receptor beta chains were read from a single sample in a study of PD-1 blockade in classical Hodgkin lymphoma. Assay: immunoSEQ multiplex PCR; the TCRdb copy retains only in-frame clones and omits some. The sample lists 70,000 or so clones, about two thirds occurring once. The material sequenced was peripheral blood mononuclear cells (PBMCs), taken before the second cycle of nivolumab. Receptors originate from a human donor with classical Hodgkin lymphoma. The CDR3 runs from the conserved cysteine through the conserved F or W. The order of the fields is CDR3 length, clone size, D gene, V gene, J gene, CDR3 DNA, CDR3 protein. The D gene is left open where the match is weak. Where a row states a size, it is once, few, many or the class of an expanded clone; other rows omit it.

length: 16; size: .; D: .; V: TRBV5-8; J: TRBJ2-3; DNA: TGTGCCAGCAGCTTGGCCAGGGGGGCCAGCACAGATACGCAGTATTTT; CDR3: CASSLARGASTDTQYF
length: 15; size: .; D: .; V: TRBV5-1; J: TRBJ2-1; DNA: TGCGCCAGCAGCTTGGAAGGGGGTCTCTATGATGAGCAGTTCTTC; CDR3: CASSLEGGLYDEQFF
length: 16; size: .; D: .; V: TRBV7-2; J: TRBJ1-4; DNA: TGTGCCAGCAGCTTTAACGGGAAGACGGCTGATGAAAAACTGTTTTTT; CDR3: CASSFNGKTADEKLFF
length: 12; size: .; D: TRBD1; V: TRBV30; J: TRBJ2-7; DNA: TGTGCCTGGAGTCGCCAGGGGGTCAAGCAGTACTTC; CDR3: CAWSRQGVKQYF
length: 17; size: once; D: .; V: TRBV19; J: TRBJ1-5; DNA: TGTGCCAGTAGCACGGGGGCCAGCTGGGGAGAAAATCAGCCCCAGCATTTT; CDR3: CASSTGASWGENQPQHF
length: 16; size: .; D: .; V: TRBV4-1; J: TRBJ2-1; DNA: TGCGCCAGCAGCCCCCAAGGGAGGGGGCGCATCAATGAGCAGTTCTTC; CDR3: CASSPQGRGRINEQFF
length: 13; size: .; D: .; V: TRBV6-6; J: TRBJ2-7; DNA: TGTGCCAGCAGTCGGGGGAATCAGTACGAGCAGTACTTC; CDR3: CASSRGNQYEQYF
length: 17; size: .; D: .; V: TRBV7-9; J: TRBJ2-3; DNA: TGTGCCAGCAGCTTATATCTCAGGTTCGGCACCACAGATACGCAGTATTTT; CDR3: CASSLYLRFGTTDTQYF
length: 15; size: once; D: .; V: TRBV7-2; J: TRBJ2-7; DNA: TGTGCCAGCAGCTTAGGTGGGGAAAGGGTCTACGAGCAGTACTTC; CDR3: CASSLGGERVYEQYF
length: 14; size: .; D: .; V: TRBV2; J: TRBJ1-1; DNA: TGTGCCAGCAGTGAATCGGGCAGCATATCTGAAGCTTTCTTT; CDR3: CASSESGSISEAFF
length: 14; size: once; D: TRBD1; V: TRBV6-1; J: TRBJ2-7; DNA: TGTGCCAGCAGCCCCGCAGGGGGCGGTGGCGAGCAGTACTTC; CDR3: CASSPAGGGGEQYF
length: 12; size: .; D: .; V: TRBV6-1; J: TRBJ1-2; DNA: TGTGCCAGCAAGGTGGGGCTGGGTGGCTACACCTTC; CDR3: CASKVGLGGYTF
length: 13; size: .; D: .; V: TRBV6-5; J: TRBJ1-6; DNA: TGTGCCAGCAGTTTTAGAGAGGGTTCACCCCTCCACTTT; CDR3: CASSFREGSPLHF
length: 16; size: few; D: TRBD2; V: TRBV7-9; J: TRBJ2-1; DNA: TGTGCCAGCAGCCTAGTAAAGAGCGGGGGGTCTAATGAGCAGTTCTTC; CDR3: CASSLVKSGGSNEQFF
length: 13; size: .; D: .; V: TRBV27; J: TRBJ1-5; DNA: TGTGCCAGCAGTTTAGGGCACAATCAGCCCCAGCATTTT; CDR3: CASSLGHNQPQHF
length: 13; size: few; D: .; V: TRBV2; J: TRBJ2-5; DNA: TGTGCCAGCAGTGAAGCGGGGGCCGAGACCCAGTACTTC; CDR3: CASSEAGAETQYF
length: 15; size: .; D: .; V: TRBV5-1; J: TRBJ1-3; DNA: TGCGCCAGCAGCTTGGGGCGGGGTGCTGGTAACACCATATATTTT; CDR3: CASSLGRGAGNTIYF
length: 16; size: .; D: .; V: TRBV27; J: TRBJ2-2; DNA: TGTGCCAGCAGGTCCATTGACCAGTTGGGAATTAGGGAGCTGTTTTTT; CDR3: CASRSIDQLGIRELFF
length: 11; size: many; D: .; V: TRBV2; J: TRBJ2-2; DNA: TGTGCCAGCAGTGTTTACGGGGAGCTGTTTTTT; CDR3: CASSVYGELFF
length: 14; size: .; D: .; V: TRBV2; J: TRBJ1-1; DNA: TGTGCCAGCAGTGAGGACAGTCCCCCTTGGGGAGCTTTCTTT; CDR3: CASSEDSPPWGAFF
length: 15; size: .; D: .; V: TRBV28; J: TRBJ1-4; DNA: TGTGCCAGCAGTTTAGTATTAAGTGGTAATGAAAAACTGTTTTTT; CDR3: CASSLVLSGNEKLFF
length: 13; size: once; D: .; V: TRBV7-2; J: TRBJ1-1; DNA: TGTGCCAGCAGCTTAAAGTCAGGGTTGGAGGCTTTCTTT; CDR3: CASSLKSGLEAFF
length: 13; size: .; D: .; V: TRBV29-1; J: TRBJ2-1; DNA: TGCAGCGCCGGGACGGACTCCTACAATGAGCAGTTCTTC; CDR3: CSAGTDSYNEQFF
length: 11; size: few; D: .; V: TRBV7-6; J: TRBJ1-5; DNA: TGTGCCAGCAGCTTCGATCAGCCCCAGCATTTT; CDR3: CASSFDQPQHF
length: 15; size: .; D: .; V: TRBV5-4; J: TRBJ2-6; DNA: TGTGCCAGCAGCGGGCAGGTCTCTGGGGCCAACGTCCTGACTTTC; CDR3: CASSGQVSGANVLTF
length: 18; size: few; D: TRBD1; V: TRBV19; J: TRBJ2-7; DNA: TGTGCCAGTAGTATAGTCGGACTTATCGGGACAGGGCTCTACGAGCAGTACTTC; CDR3: CASSIVGLIGTGLYEQYF
length: 15; size: .; D: .; V: TRBV11-2; J: TRBJ1-2; DNA: TGTGCCAGCAGCTTAACCTCAGGGGAGGGCTATGGCTACACCTTC; CDR3: CASSLTSGEGYGYTF
length: 14; size: .; D: TRBD2; V: TRBV7-8; J: TRBJ2-4; DNA: TGTGCCAGCAGCCCCAGCGGGAGGTCGGACATTCAGTACTTC; CDR3: CASSPSGRSDIQYF
length: 15; size: .; D: .; V: TRBV5-5; J: TRBJ2-7; DNA: TGTGCCAGCAGCCCAGTCGAGACAGTCTCCTACGAGCAGTACTTC; CDR3: CASSPVETVSYEQYF
length: 12; size: .; D: .; V: TRBV10-2; J: TRBJ1-1; DNA: TGCGCCAGCAGTGAGTCGGGCACTGAAGCTTTCTTT; CDR3: CASSESGTEAFF
length: 13; size: .; D: .; V: TRBV7-8; J: TRBJ1-1; DNA: TGTGCCAGCAGCCCCCGGGACCGCACTGAAGCTTTCTTT; CDR3: CASSPRDRTEAFF
length: 13; size: .; D: .; V: TRBV6-4; J: TRBJ2-3; DNA: TGTGCCAGCAGTGACTCCGTGGCCGATACGCAGTATTTT; CDR3: CASSDSVADTQYF